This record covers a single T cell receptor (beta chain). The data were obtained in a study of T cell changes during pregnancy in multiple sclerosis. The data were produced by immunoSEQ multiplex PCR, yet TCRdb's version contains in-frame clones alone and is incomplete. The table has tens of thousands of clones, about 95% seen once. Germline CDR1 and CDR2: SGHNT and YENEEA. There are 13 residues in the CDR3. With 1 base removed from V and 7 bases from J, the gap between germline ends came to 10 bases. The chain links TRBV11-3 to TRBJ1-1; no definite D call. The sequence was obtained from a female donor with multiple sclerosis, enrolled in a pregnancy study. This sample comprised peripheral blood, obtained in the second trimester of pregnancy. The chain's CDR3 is CASSLGPDNEAFF. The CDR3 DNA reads TGTGCCAGCAGCTTAGGACCAGACAATGAAGCTTTCTTT.